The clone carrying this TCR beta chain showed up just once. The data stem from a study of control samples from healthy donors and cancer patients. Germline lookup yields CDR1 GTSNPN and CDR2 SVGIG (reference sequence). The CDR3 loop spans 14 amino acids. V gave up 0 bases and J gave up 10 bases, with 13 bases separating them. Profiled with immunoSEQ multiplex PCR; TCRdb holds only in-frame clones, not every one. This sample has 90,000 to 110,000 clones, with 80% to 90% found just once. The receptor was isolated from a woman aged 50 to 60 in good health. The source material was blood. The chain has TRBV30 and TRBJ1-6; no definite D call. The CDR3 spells CAWSVLGPTSPLHF. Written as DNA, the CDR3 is TGTGCCTGGAGTGTACTCGGACCGACCTCACCCCTCCACTTT. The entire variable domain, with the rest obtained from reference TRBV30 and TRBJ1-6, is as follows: SQTIHQWPATLVQPVGSPLSLECTVEGTSNPNLYWYRQAAGRGLQLLFYSVGIGQISSEVPQNLSASRPQDRQFILSSKKLLLSDSGFYLCAWSVLGPTSPLHFGNGTRLTVT.